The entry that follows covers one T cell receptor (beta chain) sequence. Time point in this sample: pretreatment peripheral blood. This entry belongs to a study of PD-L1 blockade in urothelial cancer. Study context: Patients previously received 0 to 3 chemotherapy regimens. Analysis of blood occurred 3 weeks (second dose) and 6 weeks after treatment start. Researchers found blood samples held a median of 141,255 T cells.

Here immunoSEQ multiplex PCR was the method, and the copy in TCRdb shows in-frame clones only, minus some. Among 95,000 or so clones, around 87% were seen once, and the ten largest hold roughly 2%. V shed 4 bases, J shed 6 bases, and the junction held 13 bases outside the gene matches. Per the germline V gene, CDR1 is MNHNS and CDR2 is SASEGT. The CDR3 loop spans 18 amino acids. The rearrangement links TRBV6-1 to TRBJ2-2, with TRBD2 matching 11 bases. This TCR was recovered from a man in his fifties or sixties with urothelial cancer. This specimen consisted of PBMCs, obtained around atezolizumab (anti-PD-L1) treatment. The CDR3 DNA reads TGTGCCAGCAGTGCCATTACACTAGCGGGAGTTTTCCCCGGGGAGCTGTTTTTT. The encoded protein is CASSAITLAGVFPGELFF.